These T cell receptor beta chains were read from a single sample in a study of Ad26.COV2.S vaccination and SARS-CoV-2 variants. Some clones are missing from TCRdb's copy, which holds only in-frame ones; the method was immunoSEQ multiplex PCR. In the table there are roughly 500,000 clones, roughly nine tenths of which are singletons. The sample was peripheral blood, taken in a trial of Ad26.COV2.S vaccine versus placebo. The receptors were gathered from a person aged 18-60 years who received the Ad26.COV2.S COVID-19 vaccine or a placebo. Both conserved end residues are part of each CDR3. The D gene is left open where the match is weak. Size values are once, few and many counts, or a class for expanded clones, and some rows have none.

>TRBJ2-7|TRBD2|14|NA|TRBV2
TGTGCCAGCAGTGCTTCAGCGGGGGCCTACGAGCAGTACTTC
CASSASAGAYEQYF
>TRBJ2-6|NA|17|NA|TRBV9
TGTGCCAGCAGCCAAGAAACCACCCGGGGTGGGGCCAACGTCCTGACTTTC
CASSQETTRGGANVLTF
>TRBJ2-1|NA|14|few|TRBV7-3
TGTGCCAGCAGCTTAGGACCTTTGCAGTCCGGTCAGTTCTTC
CASSLGPLQSGQFF
>TRBJ1-2|NA|14|NA|TRBV11-3
TGTGCCAGCAGCCCTCGGACCGCTAACTATGGCTACACCTTC
CASSPRTANYGYTF
>TRBJ2-1|NA|17|NA|TRBV4-1
TGCGCCAGCAGCCAAGATGAGACAGTTGGCTCCTACAATGAGCAGTTCTTC
CASSQDETVGSYNEQFF
>TRBJ1-2|NA|13|NA|TRBV5-1
TGCGCCAGCAGCCCCGGGACCCGGGAAGGCTACACCTTC
CASSPGTREGYTF
>TRBJ1-3|NA|14|NA|TRBV29-1
TGCAGCGTTGTCTTACATGGCTCTGGAAACACCATATATTTT
CSVVLHGSGNTIYF
>TRBJ1-2|NA|11|NA|TRBV7-2
TGTGCCAGCAGCTTTTATAATGGCTACACCTTC
CASSFYNGYTF
>TRBJ2-2|NA|16|NA|TRBV5-1
TGCGCCAGCAGCTTGATACCCAATGCGAACACCGGGGAGCTGTTTTTT
CASSLIPNANTGELFF
>TRBJ1-1|NA|14|NA|TRBV20-1
TGCAGTGCTAGTTTACCTAACAGGTATAATCAAGCTTTCTTT
CSASLPNRYNQAFF
>TRBJ2-1|TRBD1|11|NA|TRBV30
TGTGCCTGGGTGACAGGGTATGAGCAGTTCTTC
CAWVTGYEQFF
>TRBJ2-1|TRBD2|16|once|TRBV24-1
TGTGCCACCAGTGAACCCCTAGCGGGGGGGCGTCATGAGCAGTTCTTC
CATSEPLAGGRHEQFF
>TRBJ2-4|NA|14|NA|TRBV7-2
TGTGCCAGCAGCTTAGTCAGGGGCGAGAACATTCAGTACTTC
CASSLVRGENIQYF
>TRBJ2-2|NA|19|once|TRBV28
TGTGCCAGCAGTCCTACGAGGGGATTACAGTACGGACCACCCGGGGAGCTGTTTTTT
CASSPTRGLQYGPPGELFF
>TRBJ2-3|TRBD2|19|NA|TRBV7-2
TGTGCCAGCAGCTTAGCGGGGAGTAATAGCGGGGGGTCAGCAGATACGCAGTATTTT
CASSLAGSNSGGSADTQYF
>TRBJ2-3|NA|16|once|TRBV7-3
TGTGCCAGCAGCTTAATGGCGGGGTCGGGCACAGATACGCAGTATTTT
CASSLMAGSGTDTQYF
>TRBJ1-2|NA|12|NA|TRBV28
TGTGCCAGCAGCCCCGGAGACTATGGCTACACCTTC
CASSPGDYGYTF
>TRBJ2-2|NA|16|NA|TRBV7-8
TGTGCCAGCAGCCCTATGACTTCAGCGAACACCGGGGAGCTGTTTTTT
CASSPMTSANTGELFF
>TRBJ1-6|NA|16|NA|TRBV4-2
TGTGCCAGCAGCCAAGGGACGGTCCTACCTAATTCACCCCTCCACTTT
CASSQGTVLPNSPLHF
>TRBJ1-3|NA|13|NA|TRBV30
TGTGCCTGGAGTGTGTCCGGAAGAAACACCATATATTTT
CAWSVSGRNTIYF
>TRBJ1-6|NA|12|NA|TRBV5-5
TGTGCCAGCAGCCTCAGTAATTCACCCCTCCACTTT
CASSLSNSPLHF
>TRBJ2-1|NA|15|NA|TRBV4-3
TGCGCCAGCAGCCAAGCCCCGAGCTCCTACAATGAGCAGTTCTTC
CASSQAPSSYNEQFF
>TRBJ1-2|NA|15|NA|TRBV2
TGTGCCAGCAGTGACGCTATCGGCCTGGGCCATGGCTACACCTTC
CASSDAIGLGHGYTF
>TRBJ1-5|NA|14|once|TRBV3-1/TRBV3-2
TGTGCCAGCTGGGGGGGACGACCAAATCAGCCCCAGCATTTT
CASWGGRPNQPQHF
>TRBJ1-1|NA|15|NA|TRBV11-2
TGTGCCAGCAGCCCGTGGACGGAGATGAACACTGAAGCTTTCTTT
CASSPWTEMNTEAFF
>TRBJ1-1|NA|13|many|TRBV27
TGTGCCAGCAGTTTTTGGGGGGGCACTGAAGCTTTCTTT
CASSFWGGTEAFF
>TRBJ1-1|NA|15|NA|TRBV21-1
TGTGCCAGCAGGCACAAGCTCCACACGTCCACTGAAGCTTTCTTT
CASRHKLHTSTEAFF
>TRBJ1-1|NA|12|NA|TRBV5-4
TGTGCCAGCAGCTTCCCCGGAATTGAAGCTTTCTTT
CASSFPGIEAFF
>TRBJ2-3|TRBD1|16|NA|TRBV5-4
TGTGCCAGCAGCCCGTGGACAGGGGTGCCGACAGATACGCAGTATTTT
CASSPWTGVPTDTQYF
>TRBJ2-5|TRBD1|14|few|TRBV6-1
TGTGCCAGCAGTGAGAACAGGGGGCTAGAGACCCAGTACTTC
CASSENRGLETQYF
>TRBJ1-5|TRBD1|17|many|TRBV6-4
TGTGCCAGCAGTGACAGCACCCGGGACAGGCCGTGTGGGGCCCAGCATTTT
CASSDSTRDRPCGAQHF
>TRBJ2-7|NA|14|NA|TRBV2
TGTGCCAGCAGTTTAAATCGGGACCACTACGAGCAGTACTTC
CASSLNRDHYEQYF
>TRBJ1-5|TRBD1|16|NA|TRBV7-9
TGTGCCAGCAGCCACGGGGGTGGGACAGGGATTGCGCCCCAGCATTTT
CASSHGGGTGIAPQHF
>TRBJ1-4|TRBD1|14|NA|TRBV2
TGTGCCAGCAATAAACAGGGGGCGGATGAAAAACTGTTTTTT
CASNKQGADEKLFF
>TRBJ1-6|TRBD1|16|NA|TRBV5-1
TGCGCCAGCAGCCTAGGACAGGGGGCCGATAATTCACCCCTCCACTTT
CASSLGQGADNSPLHF
>TRBJ1-1|TRBD1|14|NA|TRBV4-3
TGCGCCAGCAGTCCGACAGGGTGGGACACTGAAGCTTTCTTT
CASSPTGWDTEAFF
>TRBJ1-2|NA|13|NA|TRBV7-3
TGTGCCAGCAGCTGGGGGCCAGAATATGGCTACACCTTC
CASSWGPEYGYTF
>TRBJ1-1|NA|13|NA|TRBV18
TGTGCCAGCTCACCAGGGGGTGCTCAATCAGCTTTCTTT
CASSPGGAQSAFF
>TRBJ1-3|TRBD1|16|few|TRBV27
TGTGCCAGCAGTCCCGGACAGGGGGTAGGAGGAAACACCATATATTTT
CASSPGQGVGGNTIYF
>TRBJ1-5|TRBD1|15|NA|TRBV28
TGTGCCAGCAGTTTCCGGGACAGAATTAATCAGCCCCAGCATTTT
CASSFRDRINQPQHF
>TRBJ1-6|NA|14|NA|TRBV6-1
TGTGCCAGCAGTGAAGGAACCTTAAATTCACCCCTCCACTTT
CASSEGTLNSPLHF
>TRBJ2-1|TRBD2|18|few|TRBV7-8
TGTGCCAGCAGGGGAACTAGCGGGGGGACCCAAAGCCTTTCTGAGCAGTTCTTC
CASRGTSGGTQSLSEQFF